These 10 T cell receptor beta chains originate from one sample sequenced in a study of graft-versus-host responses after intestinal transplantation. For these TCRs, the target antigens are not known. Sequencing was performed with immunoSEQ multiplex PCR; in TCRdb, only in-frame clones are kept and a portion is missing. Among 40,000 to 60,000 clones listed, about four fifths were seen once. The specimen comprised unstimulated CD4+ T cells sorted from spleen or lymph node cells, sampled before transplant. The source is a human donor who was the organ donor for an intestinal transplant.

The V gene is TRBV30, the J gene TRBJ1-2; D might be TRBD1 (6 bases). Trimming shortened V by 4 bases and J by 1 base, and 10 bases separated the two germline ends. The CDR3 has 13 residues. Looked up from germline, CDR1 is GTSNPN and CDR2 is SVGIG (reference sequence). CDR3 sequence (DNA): TGTGCCTGGATTCGGACAGTTAACTATGGCTACACCTTC. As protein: CAWIRTVNYGYTF. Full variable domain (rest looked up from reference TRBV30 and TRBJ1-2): SQTIHQWPATLVQPVGSPLSLECTVEGTSNPNLYWYRQAAGRGLQLLFYSVGIGQISSEVPQNLSASRPQDRQFILSSKKLLLSDSGFYLCAWIRTVNYGYTFGSGTRLTVV.

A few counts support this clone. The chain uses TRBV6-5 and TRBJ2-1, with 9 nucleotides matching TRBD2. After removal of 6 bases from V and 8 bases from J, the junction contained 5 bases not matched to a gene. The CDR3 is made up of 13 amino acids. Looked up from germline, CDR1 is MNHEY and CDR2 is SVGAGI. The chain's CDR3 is CASRAGGSYEQFF. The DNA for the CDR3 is TGTGCCAGCAGGGCGGGGGGGAGCTATGAGCAGTTCTTC.

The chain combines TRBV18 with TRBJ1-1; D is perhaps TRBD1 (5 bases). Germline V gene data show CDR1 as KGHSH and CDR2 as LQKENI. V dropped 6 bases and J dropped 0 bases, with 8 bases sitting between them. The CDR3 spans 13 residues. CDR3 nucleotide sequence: TGTGCCAGCTCTCTGGGACTGAACACTGAAGCTTTCTTT. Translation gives CASSLGLNTEAFF. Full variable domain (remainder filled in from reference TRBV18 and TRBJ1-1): NAGVMQNPRHLVRRRGQEARLRCSPMKGHSHVYWYRQLPEEGLKFMVYLQKENIIDESGMPKERFSAEFPKEGPSILRIQQVVRGDSAAYFCASSLGLNTEAFFGQGTRLTVV.

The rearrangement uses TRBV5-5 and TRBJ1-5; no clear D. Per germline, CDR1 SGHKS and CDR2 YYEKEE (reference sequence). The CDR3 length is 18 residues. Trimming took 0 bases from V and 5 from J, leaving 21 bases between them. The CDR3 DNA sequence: TGTGCCAGCAGCTTGGGCCCCCTTCCGCCTGGTTCAGATCAGCCCCAGCATTTT. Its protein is CASSLGPLPPGSDQPQHF.

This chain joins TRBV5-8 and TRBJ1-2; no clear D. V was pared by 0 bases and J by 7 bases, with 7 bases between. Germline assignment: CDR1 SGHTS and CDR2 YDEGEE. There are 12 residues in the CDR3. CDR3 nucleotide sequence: TGTGCCAGCAGCTTGGTTTCTGGTGGCTACACCTTC. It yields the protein CASSLVSGGYTF. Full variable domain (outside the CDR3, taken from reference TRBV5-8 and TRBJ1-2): EAGVTQSPTHLIKTRGQQATLRCSPISGHTSVYWYQQALGLGLQFLLWYDEGEERNRGNFPPRFSGRQFPNYSSELNVNALELEDSALYLCASSLVSGGYTFGSGTRLTVV.

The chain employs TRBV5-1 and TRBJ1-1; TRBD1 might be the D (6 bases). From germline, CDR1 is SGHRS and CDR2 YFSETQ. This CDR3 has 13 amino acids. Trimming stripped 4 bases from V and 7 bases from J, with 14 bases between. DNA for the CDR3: TGCGCCAGCAGCCCCCGGGACATGGTTGAAGCTTTCTTT. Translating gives CASSPRDMVEAFF.

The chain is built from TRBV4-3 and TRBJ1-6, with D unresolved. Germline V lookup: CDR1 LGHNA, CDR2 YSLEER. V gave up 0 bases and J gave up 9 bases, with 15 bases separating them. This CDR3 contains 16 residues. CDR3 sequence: CASSQERSARGSPLHF. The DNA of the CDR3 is TGCGCCAGCAGCCAAGAAAGGTCAGCTCGGGGTTCACCCCTCCACTTT.

Here the CDR3 DNA reads TGTGCCAGTAGTATTGTTGACAGATACAATGAGCAGTTCTTC. Translation: CASSIVDRYNEQFF. This rearrangement joins TRBV19 to TRBJ2-1; D may be TRBD1 (5 bases). Trimming shortened V by 3 bases and J by 4 bases, and 10 bases separated the two germline ends. Germline CDR1 reads LNHDA; CDR2 reads SQIVND (reference sequence). The CDR3 totals 14 residues. Full variable domain (missing parts from reference TRBV19 and TRBJ2-1): DGGITQSPKYLFRKEGQNVTLSCEQNLNHDAMYWYRQDPGQGLRLIYYSQIVNDFQKGDIAEGYSVSREKKESFPLTVTSAQKNPTAFYLCASSIVDRYNEQFFGPGTRLTVL.

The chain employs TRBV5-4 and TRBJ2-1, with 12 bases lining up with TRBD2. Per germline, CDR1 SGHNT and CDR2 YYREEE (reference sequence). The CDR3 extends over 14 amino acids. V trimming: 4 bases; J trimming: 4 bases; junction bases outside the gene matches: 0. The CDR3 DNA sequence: TGTGCCAGCAGCGGACTAGCGGGATACAATGAGCAGTTCTTC. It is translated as CASSGLAGYNEQFF.

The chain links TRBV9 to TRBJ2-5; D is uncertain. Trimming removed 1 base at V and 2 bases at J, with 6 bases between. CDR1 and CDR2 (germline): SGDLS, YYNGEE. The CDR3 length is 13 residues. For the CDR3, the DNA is TGTGCCAGCAGCGTAAGTCGGCAAGAGACCCAGTACTTC. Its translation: CASSVSRQETQYF. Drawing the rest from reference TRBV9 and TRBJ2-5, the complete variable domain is DSGVTQTPKHLITATGQRVTLRCSPRSGDLSVYWYQQSLDQGLQFLIQYYNGEERAKGNILERFSAQQFPDLHSELNLSSLELGDSALYFCASSVSRQETQYFGPGTRLLVL.